The entry below describes one TCR beta chain. What antigen it recognizes has not been identified. Within one base of it there is no much larger clone, and no base qualities were kept. Ficoll-Paque density gradient centrifugation was used to isolate PBMCs. This record comes from a study of T-cell memory formation after mild COVID-19 (dated by TCRdb to the early 2020s). In the study overall: Most TCR sequence clusters were specific to one of the two donors. In a couple of donors, T-cell clones that expanded and contracted after mild COVID-19 were followed by sequencing TCRalpha and TCRbeta repertoires longitudinally. Two young, previously healthy adult volunteers, one female and one male, were included in the cohort.

Reading the germline V gene gives CDR1 SQVTM and CDR2 ANQGSEA. The CDR3 holds 15 amino acids from the cysteine to the phenylalanine. The retained sequence is limited to the CDR3, 45 bases, with the frame set at the first base. V is shortened by 7 bases, J by 0 bases, and the region joining them spans 19 bases. TCRdb lists the instrument as Illumina NovaSeq 6000. cDNA libraries for TCRalpha and TCRbeta were prepared by 5'RACE using constant-segment primers, with sample barcodes and unique molecular identifiers added. RNA was extracted from every sample with Trizol reagent. Amplification of the libraries took two PCR steps, and the second step added a second sample barcode plus Illumina TruSeq adapters. Sequencing of libraries was performed on an Illumina NovaSeq with 2 x 150 bp paired-end reads. Processing in the source paper ran as follows. Reads were demultiplexed and collapsed into UMI-guided consensus sequences with migec v1.2.7. With mixcr v2.1.11, UMI consensuses were aligned to TRA and TRB V and J templates and assembled into clonotypes. A clonotype was counted as expanded or contracted only if both edgeR and NoisET called the change significant, with noise models trained on biological replicates. For edgeR calls, a false discovery rate-adjusted p below 0.01 and a log2 fold-change threshold of 1 were applied. PCA with hierarchical clustering of max-normalized trajectories of the 1000 most abundant clonotypes was used as exploratory dynamics analysis. Separately sequenced CD4+ and CD8+ repertoires were used to assign a CD4 or CD8 phenotype to each responding clone. TCRdb reran the public reads through fastp at Q25 and MiXCR, keeping productive beta chains. Entries that share a CDR3 protein sequence are merged under the most common genes and DNA. Here the V and J calls rest on TCRdb's processing, not on the authors' analysis. This sample is represented by 250,000 to 350,000 distinct CDR3 sequences; 19% of them were singletons. The ten top clones hold around 20% of the sample.

General study outcomes and caveats: Balanced CD4/CD8 phenotypes were observed for clones contracting from day 15 to 85, whereas a bias towards CD4+ was observed for a second wave of clones expanding from day 15 to 37. Some responding clones were detected in pre-infection memory, which suggested that pre-existing cross-reactive memory T cells had joined the SARS-CoV-2 response. The second-wave clones that peaked on day 37 were not confirmed to be SARS-CoV-2 specific. The study covered only a couple of mild cases, and larger cohorts including severe cases with pre-infection samples were considered necessary. Contracting CD4+ clones turned up mainly in the CM and EM memory subsets, whereas EMRA was where CD8+ clones were enriched.

Source material: PBMCs or a T cell subset sorted from them (not recorded which). This TCR was sampled from a man younger than 30 who had mild COVID-19 (a few samples of this study predate the infection). The sample titles of this study are shuffled in the database, so cell type and time point are left out; the donor was told from shared clones. This sequence uses TRBV29-1 and TRBJ2-7; the D call is tentative, TRBD1 or TRBD2, as each matches 5 bases. The sequenced DNA: TGCAGCGCCCGCTCCGGGACGGAGAGCTCCTACGAGCAGTACTTC. Protein translation: CSARSGTESSYEQYF.